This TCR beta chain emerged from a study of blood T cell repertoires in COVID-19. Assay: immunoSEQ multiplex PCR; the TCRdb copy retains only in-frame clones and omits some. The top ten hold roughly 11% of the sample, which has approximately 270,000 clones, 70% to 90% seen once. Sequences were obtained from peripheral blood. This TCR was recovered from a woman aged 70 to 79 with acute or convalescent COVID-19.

Here the CDR3 reads CASSQGPLAGVYTGELFF. CDR3 DNA: TGTGCCAGCAGCCAAGGTCCCTTAGCGGGGGTTTACACCGGGGAGCTGTTTTTT. The J gene is TRBJ2-2, the V gene TRBV14, with 9 bases lining up with TRBD2. Looked up from germline, CDR1 is SGHDN and CDR2 is FVKESK. Germline trimming cut 1 base from V and 3 bases from J; bases unmatched to any gene: 9. There are 18 residues in the CDR3.